The T cell receptor (beta chain) under discussion was sequenced for a study of graft-versus-host responses after intestinal transplantation (dated by TCRdb to about 2021). About the study as a whole: The transplants that recipients received were multivisceral, liver-intestinal, or isolated intestinal. Rather than going through the commercial service, samples from a few later patients were sequenced in-house on an Illumina MiSeq and processed with MiXCR. Bulk TCR-beta CDR3 sequencing was used to track graft-versus-host and host-versus-graft alloreactive T cell clones in the graft, circulation and bone marrow after intestinal transplantation. A peak of at least 4% donor T cells among recipient peripheral blood mononuclear cells was the definition used for donor T cell macrochimerism. Alloreactive clones were identified by sequencing pre-transplant mixed lymphocyte reaction products and comparing them with unstimulated pre-transplant donor and recipient T cells. The cohort enrolled about two dozen intestinal transplant recipients, one of whom was a retransplant, and a few patients without pretransplant specimens were excluded. Every recipient was given anti-thymocyte globulin induction, then maintenance tacrolimus and steroids for 2 to 3 years.

What the study reported, not specific to this receptor: GvH clones were detected in recipient bone marrow, and some appeared earlier in ileal mucosa or blood, consistent with an intestinal mucosal origin. Conclusions were limited by the relatively low number and heterogeneity of intestinal transplant patients. Patients with donor T cell macrochimerism had high GvH to HvG T cell clonal ratios in their allografts. Early after transplant, peak levels of circulating GvH clones were associated with declines in HvG clones.

The time point label, read with the paper, signifies: cells obtained before transplantation from donor or recipient. CD3+CD4+ and CD3+CD8+ populations were FACS-sorted from unstimulated pre-transplant donor and recipient cells taken from spleen or lymph nodes. The germline V end is reduced by 4 bases and the J end by 4 bases; junction bases left unmatched: 12. Including the terminal cysteine and phenylalanine, the CDR3 comprises 16 residues. Only the CDR3 portion is preserved as DNA: 48 bases, with reading frame beginning at the first base. The germline V gene sets CDR1 to SGDLS and CDR2 to YYNGEE. Library construction relied on the immunoSEQ multiplex PCR assay. For most patients, genomic DNA was isolated with the Qiagen DNeasy Blood and Tissue Kit and sent frozen to Adaptive Biotechnologies for TCR sequencing. Adaptive Biotechnologies carried out high-throughput TCR-beta CDR3 sequencing of genomic DNA for most patients. On the study's bioinformatics: Adaptive's ImmunoSEQ software supplied the TCR sequencing data for around 19 patients, while MiXCR and VDJtools were used to process a few other patients. To correct CD4 versus CD8 sorting errors, sequences present in both subsets at a frequency ratio below 5:1 were removed. Because the origin of CDR3 nucleotide sequences shared between donor and recipient could not be assigned, those sequences were removed. Alloreactive clones required at least 2-fold expansion over unstimulated cells and minimum CFSE-low frequency of 0.002% (template counts) or 0.001% (read counts). Mappable clones were those detected in sequenced pre-transplant spleen, lymph node, or MLR CFSE-low populations of the donor or recipient. Cumulative frequency of alloreactive clones was calculated as a percentage of all sequences weighted by copy number. TCRdb mirrors the immuneACCESS table, restricted to in-frame sequences. Some clones are absent from its copies; in checked studies, under half trace to an unresolved V gene, and the reason for the others is unknown. V, J and clone size reflect that table, while D and trimming were determined from the DNA. This sample gives more than 90,000 clones in total; 90% to 95% of them show up just once. 0.9% to 1.5% of the sample is taken by the ten largest.

This clone appeared a single time. Its cognate antigen has yet to be identified. Per-base qualities were not stored, and no clone one base away is much larger. Here the chain combines TRBV9 and TRBJ2-3, and 7 junctional nucleotides match TRBD1. The material sequenced was unstimulated CD8+ T cells sorted from spleen or lymph node cells, taken before transplant. This sequence originates from a human donor who was the organ donor for an intestinal transplant. The CDR3 has the sequence CASSSQGKRSSDTQYF. Here is the DNA: TGTGCCAGCAGCTCACAGGGGAAGCGTTCGTCAGATACGCAGTATTTT. Reference TRBV9 and TRBJ2-3 proteins supply the regions before and after the CDR3; the full variable domain is: DSGVTQTPKHLITATGQRVTLRCSPRSGDLSVYWYQQSLDQGLQFLIQYYNGEERAKGNILERFSAQQFPDLHSELNLSSLELGDSALYFCASSSQGKRSSDTQYFGPGTRLTVL.